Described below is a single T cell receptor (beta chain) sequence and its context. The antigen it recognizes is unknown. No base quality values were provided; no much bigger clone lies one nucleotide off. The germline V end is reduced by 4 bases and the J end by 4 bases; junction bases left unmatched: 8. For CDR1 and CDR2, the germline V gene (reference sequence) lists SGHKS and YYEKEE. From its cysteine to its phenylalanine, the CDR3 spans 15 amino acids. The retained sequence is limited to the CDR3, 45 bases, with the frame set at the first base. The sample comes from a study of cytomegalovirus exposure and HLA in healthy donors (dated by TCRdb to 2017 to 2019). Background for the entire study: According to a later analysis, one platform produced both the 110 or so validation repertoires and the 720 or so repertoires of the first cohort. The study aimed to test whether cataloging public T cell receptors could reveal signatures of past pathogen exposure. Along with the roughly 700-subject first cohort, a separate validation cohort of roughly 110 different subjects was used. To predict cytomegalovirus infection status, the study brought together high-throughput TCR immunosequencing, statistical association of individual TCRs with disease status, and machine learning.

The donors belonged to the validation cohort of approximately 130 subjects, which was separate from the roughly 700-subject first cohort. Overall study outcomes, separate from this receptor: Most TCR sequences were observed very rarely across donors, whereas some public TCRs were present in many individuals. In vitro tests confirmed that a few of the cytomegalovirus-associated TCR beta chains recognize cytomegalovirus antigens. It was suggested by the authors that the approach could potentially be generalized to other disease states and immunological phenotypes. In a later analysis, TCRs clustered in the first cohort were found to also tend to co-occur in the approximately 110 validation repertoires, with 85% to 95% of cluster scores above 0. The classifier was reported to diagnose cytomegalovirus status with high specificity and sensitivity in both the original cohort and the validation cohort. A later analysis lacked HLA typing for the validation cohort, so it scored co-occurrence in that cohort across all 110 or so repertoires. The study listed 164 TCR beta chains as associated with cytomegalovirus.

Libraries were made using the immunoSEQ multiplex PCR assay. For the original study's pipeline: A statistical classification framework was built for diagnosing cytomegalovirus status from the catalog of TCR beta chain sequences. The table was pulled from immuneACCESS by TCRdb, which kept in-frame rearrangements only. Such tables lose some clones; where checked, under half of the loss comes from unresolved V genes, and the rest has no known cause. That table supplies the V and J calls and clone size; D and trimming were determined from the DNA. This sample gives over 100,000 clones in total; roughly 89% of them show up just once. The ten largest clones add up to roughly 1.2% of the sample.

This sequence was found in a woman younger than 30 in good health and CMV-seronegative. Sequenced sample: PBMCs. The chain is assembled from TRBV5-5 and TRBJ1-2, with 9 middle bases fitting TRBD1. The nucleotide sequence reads TGTGCCAGCAGCCCGGAGTGGGACAGGGCCTATGGCTACACCTTC. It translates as CASSPEWDRAYGYTF.